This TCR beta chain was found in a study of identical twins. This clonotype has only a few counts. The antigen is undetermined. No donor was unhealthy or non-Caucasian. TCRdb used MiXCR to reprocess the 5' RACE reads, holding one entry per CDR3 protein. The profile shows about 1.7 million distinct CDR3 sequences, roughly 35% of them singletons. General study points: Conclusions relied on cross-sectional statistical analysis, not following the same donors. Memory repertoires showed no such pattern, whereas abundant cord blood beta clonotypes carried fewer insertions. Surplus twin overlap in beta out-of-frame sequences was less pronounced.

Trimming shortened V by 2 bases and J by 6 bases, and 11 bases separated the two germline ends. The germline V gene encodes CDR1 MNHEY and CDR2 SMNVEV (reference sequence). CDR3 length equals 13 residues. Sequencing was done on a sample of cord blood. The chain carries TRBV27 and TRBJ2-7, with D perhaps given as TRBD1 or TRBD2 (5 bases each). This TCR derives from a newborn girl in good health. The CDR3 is CASSLLAGSEQYF. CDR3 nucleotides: TGTGCCAGCAGTTTACTGGCAGGGAGCGAGCAGTACTTC.